Following are 5 T cell receptor beta chains from one sample sequenced in a study of T-cell reconstitution after alpha-beta-depleted transplantation in children. As it was prepared, the TCRbeta library received unique molecular identifiers. MiXCR, run by TCRdb on the PCR reads, gives a single entry per CDR3 protein. The table includes some 200,000 distinct CDR3 sequences, about 9.2% detected once. Here the sequenced sample was PBMCs from the stem cell graft donor, taken from the stem cell graft. The receptors derive from a human donor who donated a stem cell graft to a child with acute lymphoblastic leukemia.

This clonotype was counted ten times or more. The rearrangement joins TRBV7-9 to TRBJ1-1, with unresolved D. V was pared by 4 bases and J by 11 bases, with 14 bases between. This CDR3 region has 12 residues. CDR1 and CDR2 (germline): SEHNR, FQNEAQ (reference sequence). CDR3 amino acids: CASSSSSAAAFF. For the CDR3, the DNA is TGTGCCAGCAGCTCCTCCTCAGCTGCGGCTTTCTTT.

This sequence joins TRBV5-1 and TRBJ2-7, with no clear D. Trimming took 2 bases from V and 3 from J, leaving 12 bases between them. CDR1 SGHRS and CDR2 YFSETQ come from the germline V gene. CDR3 size: 14 residues. CDR3: CASSLDKPVYEQYF. The CDR3 DNA follows: TGCGCCAGCAGCTTAGACAAGCCTGTCTACGAGCAGTACTTC.

This clonotype was seen only a few times. The chain has TRBV2 and TRBJ2-1; 9 positions match TRBD2. The ends lost 9 bases at V and 8 bases at J; junction bases unmatched: 14. Looked up from germline, CDR1 is SNHLY and CDR2 is FYNNEI. The CDR3 is 15 residues long. The CDR3 protein is CASSRGRGGLDEQFF. The DNA for the CDR3 is TGTGCCAGTTCTAGAGGGCGGGGGGGCCTTGATGAGCAGTTCTTC.

This sequence joins TRBV2 and TRBJ2-7; 8 nucleotides match TRBD1. The CDR3 length is 17 residues. Germline values: CDR1 SNHLY, CDR2 FYNNEI. The CDR3 DNA follows: TGTGCAAGTTGGGACAGGACTACTCTTATAAGCTCCTACGAGCAGTACTTC. Translation gives CASWDRTTLISSYEQYF.

This clonotype was seen a few times. This sequence joins TRBV19 and TRBJ1-1; TRBD1 might be the D (6 bases). The V gene's germline CDR1 is LNHDA and CDR2 SQIVND (reference sequence). The CDR3 totals 15 residues. V was pared by 7 bases and J by 0 bases, with 15 bases between. The CDR3, as DNA: TGTGCCAGTACCTCATTAGGGGGGATGAACACTGAAGCTTTCTTT. It codes for CASTSLGGMNTEAFF.